This entry features one T cell receptor beta chain sequence. The antigen is not known. It was with a sample-barcoded 5' primer and a J-beta primer mix that a second PCR of roughly 7 to 12 cycles was run. Each cDNA molecule was tagged by a template-switch adaptor with 12 random nucleotides. From each sample, at least 3 million paired-end reads containing CDR3 were obtained. TCRdb passed the 5' RACE reads through MiXCR, listing each CDR3 protein once. The table has 1.5 million to 1.9 million distinct CDR3 sequences, roughly two fifths seen once. This CDR3 spans 16 amino acids. CDR1 is SGDLS, CDR2 YYNGEE, per germline. Trimming at V came to 2 bases and at J to 4 bases, leaving 4 bases not matched to a gene. This entry comes from a study of blood T cells in healthy people across ages. The study, taken as a whole, reports: The fall in TCR beta diversity per million T cells was roughly linear with age. It was not known whether donors were CMV positive (a possible confounder of expanded clonotype changes).

The chain employs TRBV9 and TRBJ2-1, with 12 nucleotides matching TRBD2. The receptor was isolated from a woman younger than 30 in good health. Source material: blood. As DNA, the CDR3 is TGTGCCAGCAGCGTTGCAGGACTAGCGGGATACAATGAGCAGTTCTTC. Encoded protein: CASSVAGLAGYNEQFF.